This TCR beta chain was documented in a study of cytomegalovirus exposure and HLA in healthy donors. In the PCR, 60 Vbeta and 13 Jbeta primers were used. Assay used: immunoSEQ multiplex PCR; TCRdb lists only in-frame clones, some missing. The table includes around 130,000 clones, 84% detected once. In this sample, this clone turned up once. The CDR3 totals 15 residues. Germline V lookup: CDR1 SGHTA, CDR2 FQGTGA. Trimming stripped 5 bases from V and 5 bases from J, with 19 bases between. V is TRBV7-3 and J is TRBJ2-7, with a tentative D call TRBD2 (5 bases). Sequenced sample: PBMCs. The TCR was taken from a woman younger than 35 in good health and CMV-seropositive. The CDR3 coding sequence is TGTGCCAGCAGCCCAATCCGTTCCGGGATCCACGAGCAGTACTTC. The encoded protein is CASSPIRSGIHEQYF.